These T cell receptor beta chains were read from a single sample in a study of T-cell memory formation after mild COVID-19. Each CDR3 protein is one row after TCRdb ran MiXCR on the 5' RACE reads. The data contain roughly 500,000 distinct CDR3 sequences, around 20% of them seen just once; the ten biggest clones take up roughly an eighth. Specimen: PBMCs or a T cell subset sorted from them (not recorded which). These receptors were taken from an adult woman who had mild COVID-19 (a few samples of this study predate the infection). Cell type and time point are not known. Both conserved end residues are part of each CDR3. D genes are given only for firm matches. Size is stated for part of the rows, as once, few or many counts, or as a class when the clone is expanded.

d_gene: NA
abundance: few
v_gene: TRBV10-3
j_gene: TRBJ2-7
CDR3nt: TGTGCCGCCGCGACGGGGGCCAACTCCTACGAGCAGTACTTC
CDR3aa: CAAATGANSYEQYF

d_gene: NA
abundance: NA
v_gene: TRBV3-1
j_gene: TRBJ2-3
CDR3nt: TGTGCCAGCAGCCAGGGAGAGAGGACGCAGTATTTT
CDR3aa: CASSQGERTQYF

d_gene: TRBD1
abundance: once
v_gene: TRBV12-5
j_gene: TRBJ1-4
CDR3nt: TGTGCTAGGGAAACAGGGGATGGAGAAAAACTGTTTTTT
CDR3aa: CARETGDGEKLFF

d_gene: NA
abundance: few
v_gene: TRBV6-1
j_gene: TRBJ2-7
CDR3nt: TGTGCCAGCAGTGAACAACGGGTTAGCTCCTACGAGCAGTACTTC
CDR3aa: CASSEQRVSSYEQYF

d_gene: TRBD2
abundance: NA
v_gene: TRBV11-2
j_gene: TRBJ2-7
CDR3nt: TGTGCCAGCAGCACTCGAGCGGGGGGCCGTCTCTACGAGCAGTACTTC
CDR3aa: CASSTRAGGRLYEQYF

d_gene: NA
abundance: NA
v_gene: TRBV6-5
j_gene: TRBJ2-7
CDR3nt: TGTGCCAGCAGGTCGGTGCGACGGACCTACGAGCAGTACTTC
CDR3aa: CASRSVRRTYEQYF

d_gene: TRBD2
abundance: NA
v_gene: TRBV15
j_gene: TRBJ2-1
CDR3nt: TGTGCCACCAGCAGAGAGGGTAGGACTAGCGGAAACAATGAGCAGTTCTTC
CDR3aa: CATSREGRTSGNNEQFF

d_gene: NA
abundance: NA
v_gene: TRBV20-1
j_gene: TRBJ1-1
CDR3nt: TGCAGTGCTAGAGATATCGCGGGGCGTCCTGAAGCTTTCTTT
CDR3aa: CSARDIAGRPEAFF

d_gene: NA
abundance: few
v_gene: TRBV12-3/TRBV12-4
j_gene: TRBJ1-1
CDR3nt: TGTGCCAGCAGTTTAGGGGTTTCTGCTTTCTTT
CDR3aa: CASSLGVSAFF

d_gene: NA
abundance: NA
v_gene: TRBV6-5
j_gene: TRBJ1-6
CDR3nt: TGTGCCAGCAGTTACTCCGAAGGACGGGGAAATTCACCCCTCCACTTT
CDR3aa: CASSYSEGRGNSPLHF

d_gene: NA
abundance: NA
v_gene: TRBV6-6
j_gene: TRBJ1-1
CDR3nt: TGTGCCAGCCGGAGGGGGGCAGGCACTGAAGCTTTCTTT
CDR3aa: CASRRGAGTEAFF

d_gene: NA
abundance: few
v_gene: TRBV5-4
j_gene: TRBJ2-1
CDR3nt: TGTGCCAGCAGCTTGACCGTTAGCGGTGAGCAGTTCTTC
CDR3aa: CASSLTVSGEQFF

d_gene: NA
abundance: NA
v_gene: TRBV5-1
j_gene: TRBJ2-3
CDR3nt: TGCGCCAGCAGCTTACCGTCTTCAGCAGATACGCAGTATTTT
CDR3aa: CASSLPSSADTQYF

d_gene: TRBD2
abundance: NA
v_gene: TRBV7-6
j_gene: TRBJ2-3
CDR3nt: TGTGCCACCCCCCGAACTAGCGGGAGAGAGACAGATACGCAGTATTTT
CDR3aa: CATPRTSGRETDTQYF

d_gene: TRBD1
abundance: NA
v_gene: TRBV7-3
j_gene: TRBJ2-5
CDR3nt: TGTGCCAGCAGCTTAACGTTGGGACAGCAAGAGACCCAGTACTTC
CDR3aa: CASSLTLGQQETQYF

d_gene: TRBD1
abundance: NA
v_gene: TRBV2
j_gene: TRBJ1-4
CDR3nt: TGTGCCAGCAGCCACGGACAGGCAATCCCAAATGAAAAACTGTTTTTT
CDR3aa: CASSHGQAIPNEKLFF

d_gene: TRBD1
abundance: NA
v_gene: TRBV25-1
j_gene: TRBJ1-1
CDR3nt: TGTGCCAGCAGTGCGACAGGGTCGGCTTTCTTT
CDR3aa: CASSATGSAFF

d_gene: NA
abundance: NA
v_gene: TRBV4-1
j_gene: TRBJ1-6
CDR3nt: TGCGCCAGCAGCCAAGATCGAACAGGGCCGAATTCACCCCTCCACTTT
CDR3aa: CASSQDRTGPNSPLHF

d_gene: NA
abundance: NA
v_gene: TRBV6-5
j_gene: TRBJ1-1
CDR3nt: TGTGCCAGCAGTTACTCCCGACAGAGTGAAGCTTTCTTT
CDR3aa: CASSYSRQSEAFF

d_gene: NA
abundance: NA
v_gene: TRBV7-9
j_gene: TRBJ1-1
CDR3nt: TGTGCCAGCAGCTTTGCCGCGGCAGGGGTGAACACTGAAGCTTTCTTT
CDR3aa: CASSFAAAGVNTEAFF

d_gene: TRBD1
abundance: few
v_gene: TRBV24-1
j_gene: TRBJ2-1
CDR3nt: TGTGCCACCAGTGGGGGGACAGGCCTTTACAATGAGCAGTTCTTC
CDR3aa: CATSGGTGLYNEQFF

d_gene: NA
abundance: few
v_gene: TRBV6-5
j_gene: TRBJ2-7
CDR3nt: TGTGCCAGCAGTTACTCGACTTCCCCCTGGTACGAGCAGTACTTC
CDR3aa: CASSYSTSPWYEQYF

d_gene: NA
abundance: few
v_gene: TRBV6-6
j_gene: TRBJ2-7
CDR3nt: TGTGCCAGCAGTTCAGGGAGCCTCTACGAGCAGTACTTC
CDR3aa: CASSSGSLYEQYF

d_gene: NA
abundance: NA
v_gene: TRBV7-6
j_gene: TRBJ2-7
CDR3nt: TGTGCCAGCAGCTTAGCGGGAGCCGAGCAGTACTTC
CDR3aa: CASSLAGAEQYF

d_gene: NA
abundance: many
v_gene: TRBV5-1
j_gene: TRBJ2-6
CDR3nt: TGCGCCAGCAGCAGGGGGACCGCCTCTGGGGCCAACGTCCTGACTTTC
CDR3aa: CASSRGTASGANVLTF

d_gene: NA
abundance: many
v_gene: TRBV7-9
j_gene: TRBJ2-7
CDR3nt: TGTGCCAGCAGCGTTTATGGTCGGGGACCTAATGACTACGAGCAGTACTTC
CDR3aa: CASSVYGRGPNDYEQYF

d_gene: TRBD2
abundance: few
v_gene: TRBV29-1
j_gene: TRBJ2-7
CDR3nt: TGCAGCGTTGTACTAGCGGGAGGCCCCTTTCCGGGGGAGCAGTACTTC
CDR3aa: CSVVLAGGPFPGEQYF

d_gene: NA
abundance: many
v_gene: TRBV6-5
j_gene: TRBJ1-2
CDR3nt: TGTGCCAGCAGCGGTAGGGACCGTAGCTATGGCTACACCTTC
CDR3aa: CASSGRDRSYGYTF

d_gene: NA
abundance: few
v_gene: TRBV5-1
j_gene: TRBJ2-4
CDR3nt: TGCGCCAGCAGCTTGGAGGGACATAAAAACATTCAGTACTTC
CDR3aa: CASSLEGHKNIQYF

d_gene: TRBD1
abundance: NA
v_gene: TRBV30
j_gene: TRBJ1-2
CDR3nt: TGTGCTGGGACAGCGACAGACTATGGCTACACCTTC
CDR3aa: CAGTATDYGYTF

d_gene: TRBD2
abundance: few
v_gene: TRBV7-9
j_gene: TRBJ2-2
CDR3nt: TGTGCCAGCAGTAAAGAGCGGGGCCCAACGACCGGGGAGCTGTTTTTT
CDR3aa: CASSKERGPTTGELFF

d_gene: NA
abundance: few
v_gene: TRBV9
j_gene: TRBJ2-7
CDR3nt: TGTGCCAGCAGCGTAGCCGGCCGGGGAGGTTACGAGCAGTACTTC
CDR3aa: CASSVAGRGGYEQYF

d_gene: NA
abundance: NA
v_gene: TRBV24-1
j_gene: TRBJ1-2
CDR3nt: TGTGCCACCAGTGACAGACGGGAGTATGGCTACACCTTC
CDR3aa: CATSDRREYGYTF

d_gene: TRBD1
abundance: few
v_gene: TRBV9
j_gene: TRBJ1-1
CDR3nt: TGTGCCAGCAGCCCGATGACAGGGTGGAGTGAAGCTTTCTTT
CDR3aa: CASSPMTGWSEAFF

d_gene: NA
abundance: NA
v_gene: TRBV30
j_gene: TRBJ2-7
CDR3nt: TGTGCCTGGATGGATGGGGCCTACGAGCAGTACTTC
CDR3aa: CAWMDGAYEQYF

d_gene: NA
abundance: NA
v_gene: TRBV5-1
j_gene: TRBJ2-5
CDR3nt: TGCGCCAGCAGCTTACAGCCCTCCCAAGAGACCCAGTACTTC
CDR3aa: CASSLQPSQETQYF

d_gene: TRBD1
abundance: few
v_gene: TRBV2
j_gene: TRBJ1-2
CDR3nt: TGTGCCAGCAGCCCCCCGGGACAGGGAATCCTCTATGGCTACACCTTC
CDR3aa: CASSPPGQGILYGYTF

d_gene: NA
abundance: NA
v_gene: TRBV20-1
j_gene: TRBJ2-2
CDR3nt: TGCAGTGCCACCTCCCCGGAAAACACCGGGGAGCTGTTTTTT
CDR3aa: CSATSPENTGELFF

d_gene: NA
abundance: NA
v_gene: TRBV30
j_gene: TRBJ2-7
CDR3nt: TGTGCCTGGAGTGTACTGGGAAATGGCGAGCAGTACTTC
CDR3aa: CAWSVLGNGEQYF

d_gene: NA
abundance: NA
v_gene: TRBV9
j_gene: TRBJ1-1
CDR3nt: TGTGCCAGCAGCCTCCGGGAATCGGGCGAAGCTTTCTTT
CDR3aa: CASSLRESGEAFF

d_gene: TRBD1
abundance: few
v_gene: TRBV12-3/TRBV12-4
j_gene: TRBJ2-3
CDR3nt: TGTGCCAGCAGCCGCCGGGACAGGGACACAGATACGCAGTATTTT
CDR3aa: CASSRRDRDTDTQYF

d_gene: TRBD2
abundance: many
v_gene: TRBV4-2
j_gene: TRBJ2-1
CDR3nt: TGTGCCAGCAGCCAAGACCTAGCGGGGAGCTACAATGAGCAGTTCTTC
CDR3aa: CASSQDLAGSYNEQFF

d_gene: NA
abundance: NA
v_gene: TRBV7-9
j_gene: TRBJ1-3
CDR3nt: TGTGCCAGCAGCTTAGGACCGGGGGAAGCGTCCGGAAACACCATATATTTT
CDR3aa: CASSLGPGEASGNTIYF

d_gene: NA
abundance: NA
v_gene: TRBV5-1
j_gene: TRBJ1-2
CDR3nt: TGCGCCAGCAGCTTGTCTTCAGGAAGCCGCTATGGCTACACCTTC
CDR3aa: CASSLSSGSRYGYTF

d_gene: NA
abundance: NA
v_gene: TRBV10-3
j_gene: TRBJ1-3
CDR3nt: TGTGCCATCAGTGATTCGGGGGACTCTGGAAACACCATATATTTT
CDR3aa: CAISDSGDSGNTIYF

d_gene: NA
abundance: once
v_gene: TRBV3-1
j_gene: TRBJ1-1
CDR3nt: TGTGCCAGCAGCCAAGCCAAGGGGAGAGGGAACACTGAAGCTTTCTTT
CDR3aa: CASSQAKGRGNTEAFF

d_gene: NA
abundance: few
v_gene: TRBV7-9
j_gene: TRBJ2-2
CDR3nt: TGTGCCAGCAGCTTAGGGGGGACGGGAGCATCCACCGGGGAGCTGTTTTTT
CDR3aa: CASSLGGTGASTGELFF

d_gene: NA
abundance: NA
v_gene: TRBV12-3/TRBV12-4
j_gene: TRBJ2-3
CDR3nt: TGTGCCAGCAGTTTTCTTGGCACGAACACAGATACGCAGTATTTT
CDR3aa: CASSFLGTNTDTQYF

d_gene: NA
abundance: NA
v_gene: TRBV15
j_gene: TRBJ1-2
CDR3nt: TGTGCCACCGGGGGAATCGGTGGCTACACCTTC
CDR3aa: CATGGIGGYTF